A selection of T cell receptor beta chains follows, all from one sample in a study of blood T cell repertoires in COVID-19. Measured with immunoSEQ multiplex PCR; TCRdb has only the in-frame clones, and not every one. The table includes tens of thousands of clones, under 90% detected once. The sequenced sample consisted of peripheral blood. The receptor set was obtained from an elderly woman with COVID-19, enrolled during active disease. The CDR3 runs from the conserved cysteine through the conserved F or W. D genes are given only for firm matches. Clone size, where shown, is once, few, many, or a class for clones that have expanded.

.	TRBV6-5	TRBJ2-7	TRBD2	TGTGCCAGCTTGGATAGCGGGAGAACCTACGAGCAGTACTTC	CASLDSGRTYEQYF
once	TRBV14	TRBJ2-7	TRBD2	TGTGCCAGCAGCCGACGGACTAGCGGGTACGAGCAGTACTTC	CASSRRTSGYEQYF
.	TRBV7-2	TRBJ2-7	.	TGTGCCAGCAGCCCAGGGGGGCCCGGGACTTCTTTGGAGCAGTACTTC	CASSPGGPGTSLEQYF
.	TRBV7-3	TRBJ2-2	TRBD2	TGTGCCAGCAGCTTGGGACTAGCGGGATTATCAGGGGAGCTGTTTTTT	CASSLGLAGLSGELFF
.	TRBV5-8	TRBJ1-5	TRBD1	TGTGCCAGCAGCCTCGGGGACAGTGTCGGCAATCAGCCCCAGCATTTT	CASSLGDSVGNQPQHF
.	TRBV7-9	TRBJ2-7	TRBD2	TGTGCCAGCAGCCCCGGGACTAGCGTATCCTACGAGCAGTACTTC	CASSPGTSVSYEQYF
.	TRBV4-1	TRBJ2-5	.	TGCGCCAGCAGCCAAGAATTTTCGCAGGCCCAAGAGACCCAGTACTTC	CASSQEFSQAQETQYF
.	TRBV18	TRBJ2-4	.	TGTGCCAGCTCACCAGGACAAGACGGCAAAAACATTCAGTACTTC	CASSPGQDGKNIQYF
.	TRBV6-2/TRBV6-3	TRBJ1-5	.	TGTGCCAGCAGTTACAACCCCGGGATAGGAAATCAGCCCCAGCATTTT	CASSYNPGIGNQPQHF
.	TRBV4-1	TRBJ2-2	.	TGCGCCAGCAGCCAGTTTGAGGGTGGCGGGGAGCTGTTTTTT	CASSQFEGGGELFF
.	TRBV6-1	TRBJ2-1	TRBD2	TGTGCCAGCAGTGACGCCGGGACTAGCGGGAGAGATGAGCAGTTCTTC	CASSDAGTSGRDEQFF
.	TRBV12-3/TRBV12-4	TRBJ2-1	TRBD2	TGTGCCAGCAGTTTGCGGGAGTCAAGGCAGTTCTTC	CASSLRESRQFF
.	TRBV9	TRBJ2-7	TRBD1	TGTGCCAGCAGCGTAGAGGGACAGGGAGCTCTGGGCGAGCAGTACTTC	CASSVEGQGALGEQYF
.	TRBV3-1/TRBV3-2	TRBJ2-2	.	TGTGCCAGCAGCCGGGAGACAGGCACCGGGGAGCTGTTTTTT	CASSRETGTGELFF
.	TRBV29-1	TRBJ2-5	.	TGCAGCGTTGAATCTACGACCCAGTACTTC	CSVESTTQYF
.	TRBV19	TRBJ2-5	TRBD2	TGTGCCAGTAGTATCAGACTAGCGGGCCTCCAAGAGACCCAGTACTTC	CASSIRLAGLQETQYF
.	TRBV18	TRBJ2-7	.	TGTGCCAGCTCACCACCGGGGGGTAACGAGCAGTACTTC	CASSPPGGNEQYF
.	TRBV28	TRBJ1-2	TRBD1	TGTGCCAGCAGGGGAAAGACAGGGGACTACTATGGCTACACCTTC	CASRGKTGDYYGYTF
.	TRBV3-1/TRBV3-2	TRBJ1-2	.	TGTGCCAGCAGAAGGGGCACTTCAGCTAACTATGGCTACACCTTC	CASRRGTSANYGYTF
.	TRBV7-2	TRBJ2-7	.	TGTGCCAGCAGCTTCGGGTCCAATCTAGGCGAGCAGTACTTC	CASSFGSNLGEQYF
.	TRBV27	TRBJ2-2	TRBD2	TGTGCCAGCAGTTTAGGTGCGGGAGACCCCAACACCGGGGAGCTGTTTTTT	CASSLGAGDPNTGELFF
once	TRBV9	TRBJ2-1	TRBD2	TGTGCCAGCAGCGTGGGGGGACTAGCGGGGTCTGAGGAGCAGTTCTTC	CASSVGGLAGSEEQFF
.	TRBV5-1	TRBJ2-2	.	TGCGCCAGCAGCTTGTTGAGGAAAAACACCGGGGAGCTGTTTTTT	CASSLLRKNTGELFF
.	TRBV18	TRBJ1-1	TRBD1	TGTGCCAGCTCACCAGGGGAAGTCACAGGGGGCTCTGAAGCTTTCTTT	CASSPGEVTGGSEAFF
.	TRBV18	TRBJ2-1	.	TGTGCCAGCTCACGAAGGGGATGGGACAATGAGCAGTTCTTC	CASSRRGWDNEQFF
.	TRBV5-1	TRBJ2-7	.	TGCGCCAGCAGCTTGGGTCAGGGCCACTACGAGCAGTACTTC	CASSLGQGHYEQYF
.	TRBV28	TRBJ1-6	.	TGTGCCAGCAGTTTGGTAGGAGCACCCCTCCACTTT	CASSLVGAPLHF
.	TRBV28	TRBJ2-1	TRBD2	TGTGCCAGCAGTTTTAGCGGGAGGGCGTTTGGTGAGCAGTTCTTC	CASSFSGRAFGEQFF
.	TRBV4-1	TRBJ1-3	.	TGCGCCAGCAGCCAAGATCTGCTGAGCTCTGGAAACACCATATATTTT	CASSQDLLSSGNTIYF
.	TRBV10-2	TRBJ1-2	TRBD1	TGCGCCAGCAGGGATACCGGGACAGGGTCTGGCTACACCTTC	CASRDTGTGSGYTF
.	TRBV3-1/TRBV3-2	TRBJ1-2	.	TGTGCCAGCAGCCAATCGGCAGGGTTTTATGGCTACACCTTC	CASSQSAGFYGYTF
.	TRBV11-2	TRBJ2-5	TRBD2	TGTGCCAGCACCCCCTCCAGGTTAGCGGGAGGATACCAAGAGACCCAGTACTTC	CASTPSRLAGGYQETQYF
.	TRBV5-1	TRBJ2-7	TRBD2	TGCGCCAGCAGCTTGGGACTAGCGGGAGCGTTAGGCGAGCAGTACTTC	CASSLGLAGALGEQYF
.	TRBV19	TRBJ1-5	.	TGTGCCAGTATCCCCCCCCGAGTCGCCGGGTCGGGCAATCAGCCCCAGCATTTT	CASIPPRVAGSGNQPQHF
.	TRBV7-6	TRBJ2-1	TRBD2	TGTGCCAGCAGCTGGCCGTTAGCGGGAGGTACGAGCTCCTACAATGAGCAGTTCTTC	CASSWPLAGGTSSYNEQFF
.	TRBV5-8	TRBJ2-7	.	TGTGCCAGCTCAGGCCCCTACGAGCAGTACTTC	CASSGPYEQYF
.	TRBV7-3	TRBJ1-1	.	TGTGCCAGCAGCTTTCAGGGGAACACTGAAGCTTTCTTT	CASSFQGNTEAFF
few	TRBV7-3	TRBJ2-2	.	TGTGCCAGCAGTTTTGGCGGCACCGGGGAGCTGTTTTTT	CASSFGGTGELFF
few	TRBV7-9	TRBJ2-7	TRBD2	TGTGCCAGCAGCTCCAAGCGGGAGGGCCGCGAGCAGTACTTC	CASSSKREGREQYF
.	TRBV24-1	TRBJ1-4	.	TGTGCCACCAGTCAGGGGTACACAACTAATGAAAAACTGTTTTTT	CATSQGYTTNEKLFF
.	TRBV11-2	TRBJ2-1	.	TGTGCCAGCAGCGTAGCGACTAGTGTTTTGAATGAGCAGTTCTTC	CASSVATSVLNEQFF
.	TRBV6-5	TRBJ2-7	TRBD2	TGTGCCAGCAGTCAGACTAGCGGGCTCTACGAGCAGTACTTC	CASSQTSGLYEQYF
.	TRBV3-1/TRBV3-2	TRBJ1-2	.	TGTGCCAGCAGCCAAGGAACCACAGGGATTGATGGCTACACCTTC	CASSQGTTGIDGYTF
.	TRBV29-1	TRBJ2-2	.	TGCAGCGCCCGTAATGAGGCCCGGACCGGGGAGCTGTTTTTT	CSARNEARTGELFF
few	TRBV21-1	TRBJ2-7	.	TGTGCCAGCAGCGACCGGGACAGGGGCTACGAGCAGTACTTC	CASSDRDRGYEQYF
.	TRBV11-2	TRBJ2-7	TRBD2	TGTGCCAGCAGCTTAGATCGATTAGCGGGGGGCTCCTACGAGCAGTACTTC	CASSLDRLAGGSYEQYF
.	TRBV28	TRBJ1-5	TRBD1	TGTGCCAGCAGTTCCCTGGACAGGGAAAGCAATCAGCCCCAGCATTTT	CASSSLDRESNQPQHF
.	TRBV5-1	TRBJ1-1	TRBD1	TGCGCCAGCAGCCATACAGGGGGCGGAACTGAAGCTTTCTTT	CASSHTGGGTEAFF
once	TRBV18	TRBJ2-5	.	TGTGCCAGCTCACCAGACAGGAAAGAGACCCAGTACTTC	CASSPDRKETQYF
.	TRBV7-9	TRBJ1-2	.	TGTGCCAGCAGCTTACCCCAAAATAACTATGGCTACACCTTC	CASSLPQNNYGYTF
.	TRBV30	TRBJ2-4	TRBD2	TGTGCCTGGAGTCGGGGGGTGACCAAAAACATTCAGTACTTC	CAWSRGVTKNIQYF
few	TRBV18	TRBJ2-7	.	TGTGCCAGCTCACTTGGGGCCCCGGGCCACGAGCAGTACTTC	CASSLGAPGHEQYF
.	TRBV4-2	TRBJ1-4	TRBD1	TGTGCCAGCAGCCAGGGGGACAGGGCGGGACGGGAAAAACTGTTTTTT	CASSQGDRAGREKLFF
.	TRBV6-5	TRBJ1-5	.	TGTGCCAGCCTTAGATCCGGACGGGAAAATCAGCCCCAGCATTTT	CASLRSGRENQPQHF
.	TRBV6-5	TRBJ2-7	.	TGTGCCAGCAGTTACGGGGGAGGAGACGAGCAGTACTTC	CASSYGGGDEQYF